The source of this TCR beta chain is a study of blood T cell repertoires in COVID-19. The length of the CDR3 is 14 residues. V was clipped by 7 bases and J by 3 bases; unmatched bases: 6. The V gene's germline CDR1 is KGHSH and CDR2 LQKENI. Original data processing: Reference gene primers were amplified, and this amplification served to estimate nucleated cell counts. Generated by immunoSEQ multiplex PCR, the TCRdb table keeps only in-frame clones and is missing some. For V, J and clone size, that table is used; D and trimming come from the DNA. The data show a few hundred thousand clones, 90% seen once. A Seattle source enrolled patients during active infection and followed them longitudinally.

The TCR was taken from an older woman with COVID-19, enrolled during active disease. V usage is TRBV18 and J usage is TRBJ1-2; 9 bases are shared with TRBD1. The specimen sequenced was peripheral blood. Written as DNA, the CDR3 is TGTGCCAGCTTCCCGGGACAGGGCGACTATGGCTACACCTTC. It encodes CASFPGQGDYGYTF.